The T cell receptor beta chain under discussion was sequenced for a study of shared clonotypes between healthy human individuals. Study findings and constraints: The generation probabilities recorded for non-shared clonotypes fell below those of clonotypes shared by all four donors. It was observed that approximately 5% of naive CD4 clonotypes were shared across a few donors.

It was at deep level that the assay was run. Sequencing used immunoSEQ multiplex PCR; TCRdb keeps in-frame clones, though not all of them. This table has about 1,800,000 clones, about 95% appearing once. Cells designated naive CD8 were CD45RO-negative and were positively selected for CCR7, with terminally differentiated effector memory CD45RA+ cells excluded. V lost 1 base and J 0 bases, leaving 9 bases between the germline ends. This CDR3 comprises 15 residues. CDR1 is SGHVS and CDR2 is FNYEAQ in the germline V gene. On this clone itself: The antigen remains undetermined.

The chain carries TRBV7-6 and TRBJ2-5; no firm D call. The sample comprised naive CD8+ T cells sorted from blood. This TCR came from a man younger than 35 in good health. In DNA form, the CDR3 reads TGTGCCAGCAGCTTAGTGGGAACATACCAAGAGACCCAGTACTTC. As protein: CASSLVGTYQETQYF.